The 28 T cell receptor beta chains below all came from one sample that was sequenced in a study of cytomegalovirus exposure and HLA in healthy donors. A multiplex PCR was run with 60 Vbeta primers and 13 Jbeta primers. TCRdb keeps only in-frame clones here, not all; method: immunoSEQ multiplex PCR. The sample comprises around 110,000 clones, over 70% of which are singletons, and 2.5% to 3% rests with the top ten. Sample: PBMCs. The receptor set was obtained from a male donor in good health and CMV-seropositive.

The chain couples TRBV19 to TRBJ1-1; D not resolved. The CDR3 runs to 14 residues. CDR1 and CDR2 from the germline V gene are LNHDA and SQIVND (reference sequence). V lost 7 bases and J lost 1, with 13 bases in between. This chain's CDR3 is CASTPVTGNTEAFF. For the CDR3, the DNA is TGTGCCAGTACCCCTGTAACGGGGAACACTGAAGCTTTCTTT.

This clone was seen once. The chain employs TRBV7-3 and TRBJ2-3; D ambiguous. The germline V gene encodes CDR1 SGHTA and CDR2 FQGTGA. This CDR3 has 16 residues. V lost 8 bases to trimming and J lost 0 bases, with 18 bases between them. CDR3 DNA sequence: TGTGCCAGCGGCCCAGGTTTTTCATCTAGCACAGATACGCAGTATTTT. It encodes CASGPGFSSSTDTQYF.

The chain carries TRBV5-1 and TRBJ2-5; TRBD2 matches 8 bases. Germline V gene lookup returns CDR1 SGHRS and CDR2 YFSETQ. V lost 1 base to trimming and J lost 4 bases; unmatched junction nucleotides: 9. The CDR3 is made up of 16 amino acids. CDR3 amino acids: CASSLISPGGRETQYF. In nucleotides, the CDR3 is TGCGCCAGCAGCTTGATTTCGCCGGGAGGGCGAGAGACCCAGTACTTC.

This sequence joins TRBV12-5 and TRBJ1-1, with TRBD1 as a possible D gene (5 bases). The CDR3 runs to 13 residues. Per germline, CDR1 LGHNT and CDR2 FRNRAP. The ends were cut back, 7 bases at V and 6 bases at J, with 15 bases in the middle. The CDR3 region is CASAWGDNPEAFF. For the CDR3, the DNA is TGTGCTAGTGCCTGGGGGGATAACCCTGAAGCTTTCTTT.

The gene calls are TRBV29-1 and TRBJ2-1, with D possibly being TRBD2 (6 bases). Trimming removed 7 bases at V and 3 bases at J, with 10 bases between. The CDR3 runs to 12 residues. The germline V gene has CDR1 SQVTM and CDR2 ANQGSEA. The CDR3 region has the DNA TGCAGCGATCGCGGGGTCTACAATGAGCAGTTCTTC. Translated: CSDRGVYNEQFF.

V usage is TRBV28 and J usage is TRBJ2-7; 11 bases match TRBD1. The CDR3 has 16 residues. Losses at the gene ends were 6 bases for V and 2 bases for J; bases not matched to a gene: 9. Germline V CDR1 and CDR2: MDHEN, SYDVKM. CDR3 region: CASSVGGDRGAYEQYF. Here the CDR3 DNA reads TGTGCCAGCAGCGTAGGGGGGGACAGGGGGGCCTACGAGCAGTACTTC.

The gene calls are TRBV9 and TRBJ2-7, with D tentatively TRBD2 (7 bases). The germline CDR1 and CDR2 sequences are SGDLS and YYNGEE. The V end was cut by 3 bases, the J end by 0 bases, with 13 bases between. The CDR3 totals 15 residues. The CDR3 DNA follows: TGTGCCAGCAGCGCCCTGGGGGGGGCCTCCTACGAGCAGTACTTC. It codes for CASSALGGASYEQYF.

The chain joins TRBV7-6 to TRBJ2-2; 10 nucleotides align to TRBD2. V lost 0 bases and J lost 2; bases outside the gene matches: 3. Germline lookup yields CDR1 SGHVS and CDR2 FNYEAQ. The length of the CDR3 is 17 residues. For the CDR3, the DNA is TGTGCCAGCAGCTTAGCTTCTAGCGGGGGTAACACCGGGGAGCTGTTTTTT. The encoded protein is CASSLASSGGNTGELFF.

This clone was seen a single time. This chain links TRBV11-2 with TRBJ1-5, with 11 positions matching TRBD1. The CDR3 is 15 amino acids. Losses at the gene ends were 7 bases for V and 4 bases for J; bases not matched to a gene: 6. The germline V gene has CDR1 SGHAT and CDR2 FQNNGV. CDR3 coding DNA: TGTGCCAGCACCGCCGGGACAGGGGGAAATCAGCCCCAGCATTTT. It encodes CASTAGTGGNQPQHF.

The V call is TRBV5-1, the J call TRBJ2-5, with D perhaps matching TRBD1 (6 bases). The CDR3 contains 16 residues. Germline V gene lookup returns CDR1 SGHRS and CDR2 YFSETQ. V lost 0 bases to trimming and J lost 2 bases, with 14 bases between them. The chain's CDR3 is CASSLARTALQETQYF. The CDR3 DNA reads TGCGCCAGCAGCTTGGCCCGGACAGCCTTACAAGAGACCCAGTACTTC.

The chain carries TRBV7-9 and TRBJ2-7, with 7 bases aligning to TRBD2. The V and J ends lost 5 bases and 5 bases, in that order; junction bases with no gene match: 15. The germline V gene encodes CDR1 SEHNR and CDR2 FQNEAQ (reference sequence). CDR3 length equals 16 residues. The chain's CDR3 is CASSPRGVHGRNEQYF. The CDR3 DNA follows: TGTGCCAGCAGCCCACGGGGGGTCCATGGACGGAACGAGCAGTACTTC. The variable domain in full, completed from reference TRBV7-9 and TRBJ2-7, reads DTGVSQNPRHKITKRGQNVTFRCDPISEHNRLYWYRQTLGQGPEFLTYFQNEAQLEKSRLLSDRFSAERPKGSFSTLEIQRTEQGDSAMYLCASSPRGVHGRNEQYFGPGTRLTVT.

The rearrangement links TRBV7-2 to TRBJ2-5; tentative D call: TRBD2 (5 bases). Germline V gene sequence: CDR1 SGHTA, CDR2 FQGNSA. The V end was cut by 1 base, the J end by 5 bases, with 8 bases between. The CDR3 consists of 13 residues. Here the CDR3 DNA reads TGTGCCAGCAGCTTAGTTTCGGGGGAGACCCAGTACTTC. Protein product: CASSLVSGETQYF.

This clone was recorded only once. The chain uses TRBV11-3 and TRBJ2-5; 10 bases fit TRBD1. Germline CDR1 SGHNT, CDR2 YENEEA. This CDR3 region has 15 residues. Trimming took 4 bases from V and 2 from J; bases not matched to a gene: 4. CDR3 in DNA: TGTGCCAGCAGCTCCGGACAGGGGGATCAAGAGACCCAGTACTTC. Protein sequence: CASSSGQGDQETQYF.

V usage is TRBV19 and J usage is TRBJ2-1; 10 bases agree with TRBD2. The V and J ends lost 6 bases and 1 base, in that order; junction bases with no gene match: 6. The germline V gene has CDR1 LNHDA and CDR2 SQIVND (reference sequence). The CDR3 has 16 amino acids. CDR3 in amino acids: CASRTLAGPSYNEQFF. In DNA, the CDR3 is TGTGCCAGTAGAACACTAGCGGGACCTTCCTACAATGAGCAGTTCTTC.

The J gene is TRBJ2-2, the V gene TRBV2, with 7 positions matching TRBD1. The germline V gene has CDR1 SNHLY and CDR2 FYNNEI. CDR3 length: 15 amino acids. The junction had 4 bases not matched to a gene; V was cut back by 3 bases and J by 3 bases. The CDR3 loop is CASSDSDRHTGELFF. The DNA for the CDR3 is TGTGCCAGCAGTGATTCGGACAGGCACACCGGGGAGCTGTTTTTT.

This chain links TRBV4-3 with TRBJ2-1, with 9 positions matching TRBD1. The CDR3 runs 17 residues. V dropped 4 bases and J dropped 4; count of bases not matched to a gene: 11. Germline CDR1 reads LGHNA; CDR2 reads YSLEER. CDR3 protein: CASSRRPGQGVYNEQFF. In DNA form, the CDR3 reads TGCGCCAGCAGCCGCCGACCGGGACAGGGTGTATACAATGAGCAGTTCTTC.

The chain combines TRBV7-6 with TRBJ2-2, with D maybe TRBD1 (6 bases). Trimming cost V 2 bases and J 3 bases, with 13 bases left between them. The CDR3 has 16 amino acids. CDR1 is SGHVS, CDR2 FNYEAQ, per germline. The CDR3 DNA reads as TGTGCCAGCAGCTTACGTAGCACAGGGTACACCGGGGAGCTGTTTTTT. Translation gives CASSLRSTGYTGELFF.

This clone turned up a few times. This chain connects TRBV7-9 to TRBJ2-2; 9 bases line up with TRBD1. Germline values: CDR1 SEHNR, CDR2 FQNEAQ (reference sequence). Germline trimming cut 5 bases from V and 4 bases from J; bases unmatched to any gene: 5. The CDR3 loop spans 15 amino acids. The CDR3 bases are TGTGCCAGCAGCACAGGACAGGGGCCCACCGGGGAGCTGTTTTTT. Translated, it gives CASSTGQGPTGELFF.

The rearrangement links TRBV23-1 to TRBJ2-5, with TRBD1 identical over 9 bases. TRBV23-1 counts as an open reading frame of uncertain function. This CDR3 spans 16 amino acids. The V and J ends lost 4 bases and 5 bases, in that order; junction bases with no gene match: 11. The CDR3 protein is CASSPRDRVSRETQYF. CDR3 in DNA: TGCGCCAGCAGTCCTCGGGACAGGGTTAGTAGGGAGACCCAGTACTTC.

The chain recombines TRBV28 with TRBJ1-5, with 9 bases fitting TRBD1. V lost 8 bases to trimming and J lost 4 bases; unmatched junction nucleotides: 9. The CDR3 length is 15 residues. Germline V gene lookup returns CDR1 MDHEN and CDR2 SYDVKM. CDR3 sequence: CASGRGGTGNQPQHF. The CDR3 nucleotides read TGTGCCAGCGGAAGAGGCGGGACAGGGAATCAGCCCCAGCATTTT.

This chain links TRBV4-1 with TRBJ2-7; the match to TRBD1 covers 7 bases. The germline CDR1 and CDR2 sequences are MGHRA and YSYEKL. This CDR3 contains 14 residues. V shed 3 bases and J 3 bases; nucleotides not matched to a gene: 5. CDR3 coding DNA: TGCGCCAGCAGCCACCGGGACAGCGGCTACGAGCAGTACTTC. Its protein is CASSHRDSGYEQYF.

The V gene is TRBV5-4, the J gene TRBJ1-2; D unclear. CDR1 is SGHNT and CDR2 is YYREEE in the germline V gene (reference sequence). V lost 0 bases, J lost 7 bases, and 10 bases lay in between. CDR3 length: 13 amino acids. The DNA of the CDR3 is TGTGCCAGCAGCTTGGGGGGAGGGTCTGGCTACACCTTC. Its translation is CASSLGGGSGYTF.

The chain carries TRBV5-6 and TRBJ1-1; 7 nucleotides line up with TRBD1. The CDR3 extends over 14 amino acids. The germline CDR1 and CDR2 sequences are SGHDT and YYEEEE. V lost 5 bases, J lost 1 base, and 5 bases stayed unmatched. CDR3 bases: TGTGCCAGCAGTCCGACAGGGCCGAACACTGAAGCTTTCTTT. Protein: CASSPTGPNTEAFF.

Note on this clone: A junction end diverges from the germline sequence, so it may reflect a read error. Distinct nucleotide sequences in the sample also encode this CDR3. CDR3 residues: CASSYKGLEVDEQYF. The CDR3, as DNA: TGCGCCAGCAGTTACAAAGGACTAGAGGTGGACGAGCAGTACTTC. J is TRBJ2-7 and V is TRBV6-5; 7 bases are a match to TRBD2. The length of the CDR3 is 15 residues. CDR1 and CDR2 from the germline V gene are MNHEY and SVGAGI.

The sample holds a few counts of this clone. The V and J genes are TRBV7-9 and TRBJ1-1; TRBD1 might be the D (5 bases). Trimming removed 3 bases from V and 1 base from J, with 18 bases in between. The CDR3 covers 17 residues. CDR1 SEHNR and CDR2 FQNEAQ come from the germline V gene (reference sequence). The CDR3 coding sequence is TGTGCCAGCAGCTTTCGCGCGTCGGGGGTAACGAACACTGAAGCTTTCTTT. As protein: CASSFRASGVTNTEAFF.

The chain employs TRBV5-1 and TRBJ1-2; 7 nucleotides match TRBD1. The germline V gene encodes CDR1 SGHRS and CDR2 YFSETQ. The CDR3 consists of 14 residues. The V segment lost 5 bases and the J segment 4 bases; nucleotides outside the gene matches: 8. DNA for the CDR3: TGCGCCAGCAGTCCGGGACAGAGCTCCTATGGCTACACCTTC. Its protein product is CASSPGQSSYGYTF. The whole variable domain, remainder taken from reference TRBV5-1 and TRBJ1-2, is KAGVTQTPRYLIKTRGQQVTLSCSPISGHRSVSWYQQTPGQGLQFLFEYFSETQRNKGNFPGRFSGRQFSNSRSEMNVSTLELGDSALYLCASSPGQSSYGYTFGSGTRLTVV.

V gene TRBV6-5 combines with J gene TRBJ2-5; 7 nucleotides agree with TRBD1. V lost 4 bases, J lost 10 bases, and 12 bases stayed unmatched. The germline V gene has CDR1 MNHEY and CDR2 SVGAGI. This CDR3 contains 14 residues. The CDR3 sequence is CASSSLPGGLDQYF. The CDR3 nucleotides read TGTGCCAGCAGTTCGCTCCCAGGGGGATTGGACCAGTACTTC.

Only one count was recorded for this clone. The rearrangement joins TRBV6-5 to TRBJ2-7; 11 nucleotides line up with TRBD1. V was pared by 2 bases and J by 6 bases, with 3 bases of the junction left unmatched. CDR1 is MNHEY, CDR2 SVGAGI, per germline. This CDR3 spans 14 amino acids. CDR3 sequence: CASSYPGTGGEQYF. The CDR3 nucleotides are TGTGCCAGCAGTTACCCCGGGACAGGGGGCGAGCAGTACTTC.